The 3 T cell receptor beta chains below all came from one sample that was sequenced in a study of T cells in Graves' hyperthyroidism and ophthalmopathy. Researchers took RNA transcripts and amplified the TCR beta CDR3 regions from them. The TCR CDR3 was amplified in a first-round RT-PCR using the HTBI primer set. MiXCR was run by TCRdb on the multiplex PCR reads, yielding one entry per CDR3 protein. The sample has a few hundred thousand distinct CDR3 sequences; 15% to 20% are singletons. Sequencing was done on a sample of blood. These receptor sequences come from a woman aged 45-65 years with Graves' hyperthyroidism.

This clonotype was observed many times. This chain links TRBV27 with TRBJ2-7; TRBD2 might be the D (5 bases). V shed 0 bases and J shed 2 bases, with 14 bases lying between them. This CDR3 region has 16 residues. CDR1 is MNHEY and CDR2 is SMNVEV in the germline V gene (reference sequence). The CDR3 nucleotides are TGTGCCAGCAGTTTATCCCCGGACGGGAAAACCTACGAGCAGTACTTC. Protein sequence: CASSLSPDGKTYEQYF.

This clonotype was picked up a small number of times. The chain uses TRBV20-1 and TRBJ2-5; D is unresolved. The CDR3 consists of 14 residues. Deletions cut 5 bases from V and 2 bases from J, with 15 bases between. The germline gives CDR1 DFQATT, CDR2 SNEGSKA (reference sequence). The CDR3 DNA follows: TGCAGTGCTCCCGGCTGGGCGGATCAAGAGACCCAGTACTTC. Its protein product is CSAPGWADQETQYF.

The sample holds many counts of this clonotype. The chain joins TRBV12-3 or TRBV12-4 to TRBJ1-2; possibly TRBD1 for D (6 bases). Trimming took off 5 bases at V and 8 bases at J, with 18 bases between the two ends. The CDR3 length is 14 residues. CDR3: CASSDRDTFGGYTF. The CDR3 nucleotides are TGTGCCAGCAGTGACCGGGACACATTCGGGGGCTACACCTTC.